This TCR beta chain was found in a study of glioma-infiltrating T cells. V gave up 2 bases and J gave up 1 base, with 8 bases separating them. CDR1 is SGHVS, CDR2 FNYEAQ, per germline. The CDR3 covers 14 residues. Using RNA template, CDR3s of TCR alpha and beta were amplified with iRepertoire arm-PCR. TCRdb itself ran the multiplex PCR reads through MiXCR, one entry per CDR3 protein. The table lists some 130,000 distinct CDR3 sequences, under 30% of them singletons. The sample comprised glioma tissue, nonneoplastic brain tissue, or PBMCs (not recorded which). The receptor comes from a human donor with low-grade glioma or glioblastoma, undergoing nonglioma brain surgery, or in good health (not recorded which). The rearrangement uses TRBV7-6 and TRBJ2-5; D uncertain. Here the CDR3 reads CASSLNLAQETQYF. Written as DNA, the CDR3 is TGTGCCAGCAGCTTAAATCTGGCCCAAGAGACCCAGTACTTC.